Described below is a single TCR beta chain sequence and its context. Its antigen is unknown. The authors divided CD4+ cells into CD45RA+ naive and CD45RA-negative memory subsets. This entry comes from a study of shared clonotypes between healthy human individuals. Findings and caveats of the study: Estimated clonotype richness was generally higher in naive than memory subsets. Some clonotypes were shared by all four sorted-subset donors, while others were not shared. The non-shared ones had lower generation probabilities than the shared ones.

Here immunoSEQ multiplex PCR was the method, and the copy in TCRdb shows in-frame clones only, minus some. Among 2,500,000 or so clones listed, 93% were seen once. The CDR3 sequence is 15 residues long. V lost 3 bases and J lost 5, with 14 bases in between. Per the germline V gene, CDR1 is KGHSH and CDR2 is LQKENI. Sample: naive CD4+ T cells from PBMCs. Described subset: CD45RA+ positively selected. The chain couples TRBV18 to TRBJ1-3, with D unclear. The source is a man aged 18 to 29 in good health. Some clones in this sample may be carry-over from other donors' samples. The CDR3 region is CASSPSAGMRNTIYF. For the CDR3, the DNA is TGTGCCAGCTCACCCTCGGCTGGTATGCGAAACACCATATATTTT.